Following are 5 T cell receptor beta chains from one sample sequenced in a study of sequential checkpoint blockade in melanoma. Treatment specified: randomized to nivolumab then ipilimumab (arm A) or the reverse (arm B). Sequencing used immunoSEQ multiplex PCR; TCRdb keeps in-frame clones, though not all of them. The sample records around 22,000 clones, nearly 70% being singletons. The specimen was CD8+ T cells sorted from blood (inferred from file names), collected from a patient given nivolumab and ipilimumab in sequence. Receptor source: a human donor with melanoma.

V is TRBV18 and J is TRBJ2-5, with D unclear. The CDR3 runs 14 residues. CDR1 KGHSH and CDR2 LQKENI come from the germline V gene. Trimming cost V 2 bases and J 3 bases, with 10 bases left between them. CDR3: CASSPYTEKETQYF. The CDR3 DNA reads as TGTGCCAGCTCACCATACACAGAAAAAGAGACCCAGTACTTC. The complete variable domain, with remaining parts taken from reference TRBV18 and TRBJ2-5, reads NAGVMQNPRHLVRRRGQEARLRCSPMKGHSHVYWYRQLPEEGLKFMVYLQKENIIDESGMPKERFSAEFPKEGPSILRIQQVVRGDSAAYFCASSPYTEKETQYFGPGTRLLVL.

CDR3 in DNA: TGTGCCAGCAGCCGACAGGGGGGGGACACTGAAGCTTTCTTT. This gives the protein CASSRQGGDTEAFF. The J gene is TRBJ1-1, the V gene TRBV7-9, with 9 bases that match TRBD1. The V segment lost 5 bases and the J segment 3 bases; nucleotides outside the gene matches: 4. Germline loops: CDR1 SEHNR, CDR2 FQNEAQ (reference sequence). This CDR3 comprises 14 residues.

This clone was seen only a few times. The chain uses TRBV6-1 and TRBJ2-1; D is ambiguous. The CDR3 has 11 amino acids. Germline lookup yields CDR1 MNHNS and CDR2 SASEGT. The ends were cut back, 5 bases at V and 4 bases at J, with 3 bases in the middle. The CDR3 region is CASSPYNEQFF. DNA for the CDR3: TGTGCCAGCAGTCCGTACAATGAGCAGTTCTTC.

The gene calls are TRBV6-6 and TRBJ1-5; D is uncertain. The CDR3 loop spans 15 amino acids. In germline, CDR1 is MNHNY, CDR2 SVGAGI (reference sequence). V was shortened by 7 bases and J by 0 bases, with 13 bases between the two germline ends. The CDR3 loop is CASNDGRYSNQPQHF. CDR3 coding DNA: TGTGCCAGCAATGATGGGAGATATAGCAATCAGCCCCAGCATTTT.

This clone was observed once. The chain has TRBV11-2 and TRBJ2-5; D is uncertain. The CDR3 is 12 residues long. CDR1 is SGHAT, CDR2 FQNNGV, per germline. V was cut by 4 bases and J by 5 bases, with 8 bases left in between. CDR3 DNA: TGTGCCAGCAGCTCCTACGCTGAGACCCAGTACTTC. Encoded protein: CASSSYAETQYF.